This TCR beta chain was identified in a study of Graves' ophthalmopathy and Graves' hyperthyroidism. For repertoire sequencing, the TCR beta CDR3 regions were amplified from RNA transcripts. HTBI primers served in a first-round RT-PCR, which a second-round multiplex PCR followed. TCRdb reprocessed the multiplex PCR reads with MiXCR, giving one entry per CDR3 protein. The profile shows roughly 50,000 distinct CDR3 sequences, around 50% of them singletons. If patients had other autoimmune diseases, uncontrolled infections, pregnancy or lactation, they were excluded. Orbital computed tomography and thyroid ultrasound, along with TRAb, serum thyroxine and clinical symptoms, underpinned diagnosis. Fresh peripheral blood, about 9.3 ml, was the PBMC source. The sample was peripheral blood. The source is an adult woman with Graves' ophthalmopathy.

CDR3 region: CATKGAGLAGNTF. In DNA, the CDR3 is TGTGCCACCAAAGGAGCAGGGCTAGCTGGAAACACCTTC. The rearrangement links TRBV19 to TRBJ1-2, with D possibly matching TRBD1 (5 bases). This CDR3 contains 13 residues. V lost 10 bases and J lost 12, with 24 bases in between. The germline V gene has CDR1 LNHDA and CDR2 SQIVND (reference sequence).